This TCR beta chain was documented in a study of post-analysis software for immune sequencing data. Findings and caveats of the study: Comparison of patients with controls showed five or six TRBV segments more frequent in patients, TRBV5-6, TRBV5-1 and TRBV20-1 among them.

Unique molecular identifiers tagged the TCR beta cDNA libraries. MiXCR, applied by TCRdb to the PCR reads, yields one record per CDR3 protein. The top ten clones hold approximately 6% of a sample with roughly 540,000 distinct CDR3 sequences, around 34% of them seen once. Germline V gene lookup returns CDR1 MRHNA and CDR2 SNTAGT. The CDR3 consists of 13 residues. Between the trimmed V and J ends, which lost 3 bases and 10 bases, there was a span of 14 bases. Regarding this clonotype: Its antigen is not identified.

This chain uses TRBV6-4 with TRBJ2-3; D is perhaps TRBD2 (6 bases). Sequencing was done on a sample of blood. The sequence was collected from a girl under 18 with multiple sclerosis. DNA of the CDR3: TGTGCCAGCAGTGAGGGGGGTACCCTACCGCAGTATTTT. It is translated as CASSEGGTLPQYF.